This entry lists 8 T cell receptor beta chains sequenced from one sample in a study of T cell responses to AZD1222 COVID-19 vaccine. Profiling relied on immunoSEQ multiplex PCR, and the TCRdb table lists in-frame clones only, not all of them. Of approximately 140,000 clones listed, roughly 94% are singletons. Here the sequenced sample was peripheral blood, taken on day 0 of AZD1222 vaccination. These TCRs come from an adult in good health.

This sequence joins TRBV7-9 and TRBJ1-5; D gene uncertain. Germline CDR1 SEHNR, CDR2 FQNEAQ (reference sequence). The CDR3 sequence is 13 residues long. The V end lost 3 bases, the J end lost 7 bases, and 10 bases lay between the germline ends. The CDR3 spells CASSFSVGQPQHF. The CDR3 nucleotides are TGTGCCAGCAGCTTCTCGGTCGGGCAGCCCCAGCATTTT.

The chain carries TRBV3-1 (or the pseudogene TRBV3-2) and TRBJ2-1; TRBD2 matches 8 bases. CDR3 size: 15 residues. In germline, CDR1 is LGHDT, CDR2 YNNKEL (reference sequence). J gave up 2 bases and V 5 bases, and 5 bases lay outside the gene matches. The CDR3 reads CASSYGLATYNEQFF. The CDR3, as DNA: TGTGCCAGCAGCTACGGACTAGCCACCTACAATGAGCAGTTCTTC.

V and J are TRBV29-1 and TRBJ2-4, with unresolved D. The V end was cut by 0 bases, the J end by 3 bases, with 6 bases between. The CDR3 runs 13 residues. Germline assignment: CDR1 SQVTM and CDR2 ANQGSEA. CDR3 nucleotide sequence: TGCAGCGTTGAAGACCGCGGCAAAAACATTCAGTACTTC. Amino acid sequence: CSVEDRGKNIQYF. Combining the CDR3 with reference TRBV29-1 and TRBJ2-4 gives the whole variable domain SAVISQKPSRDICQRGTSLTIQCQVDSQVTMMFWYRQQPGQSLTLIATANQGSEATYESGFVIDKFPISRPNLTFSTLTVSNMSPEDSSIYLCSVEDRGKNIQYFGAGTRLSVL.

This clone was found once. The chain carries TRBV6-5 and TRBJ1-2; D perhaps matches TRBD1 (5 bases). The CDR3 loop spans 13 amino acids. Germline V gives CDR1 MNHEY, CDR2 SVGAGI. V dropped 4 bases and J dropped 5 bases, with 11 bases sitting between them. CDR3 residues: CASSWRDGYGYTF. The CDR3 DNA reads as TGTGCCAGCAGTTGGAGGGACGGGTATGGCTACACCTTC.

DNA of the CDR3: TGCGCCAGCAGCCAAGATGGGGTCGGGGAGCTGTTTTTT. Amino acid sequence: CASSQDGVGELFF. The chain has TRBV4-3 and TRBJ2-2, with D unresolved. Germline assignment: CDR1 LGHNA and CDR2 YSLEER. This CDR3 is 13 amino acids long. Trimming took off 0 bases at V and 7 bases at J, with 6 bases between the two ends.

V usage is TRBV28 and J usage is TRBJ2-3; 9 bases map to TRBD1. Germline V gene data show CDR1 as MDHEN and CDR2 as SYDVKM. The CDR3 sequence is 15 residues long. V trimming: 6 bases; J trimming: 6 bases; junction bases outside the gene matches: 10. Here the CDR3 reads CASSRPGTGRDTQYF. The CDR3 nucleotides are TGTGCCAGCAGCCGCCCAGGGACAGGGAGGGATACGCAGTATTTT.

This clone has a single count. The chain uses TRBV30 and TRBJ1-5, with D possibly TRBD1 on 6 matching bases. This CDR3 contains 13 residues. The germline V gene has CDR1 GTSNPN and CDR2 SVGIG (reference sequence). V lost 1 base and J 11 bases, leaving 15 bases between the germline ends. CDR3 protein: CAWSGQPRGAQHF. CDR3 DNA sequence: TGTGCCTGGAGTGGACAGCCCAGGGGAGCCCAGCATTTT.

With respect to this clone: The same CDR3 is also encoded by other DNA sequences in this sample. The CDR3 is CASSQGSGNTIYF. CDR3 nucleotide sequence: TGTGCCAGCAGCCAAGGATCTGGAAACACCATATATTTT. The V and J genes are TRBV3-1 (or the pseudogene TRBV3-2) and TRBJ1-3; D unclear. This CDR3 region has 13 residues. Trimming removed 1 base at V and 1 base at J, with 2 bases between. Germline loops: CDR1 LGHDT, CDR2 YNNKEL (reference sequence).